A single sample gave rise to the 5 T cell receptor beta chains below, sequenced in a study of blood T cells in healthy people across ages. It was with a sample-barcoded 5' primer and a J-beta primer mix that a second PCR of roughly 7 to 12 cycles was run. TCRdb re-called the 5' RACE reads through MiXCR, storing one row per CDR3 protein. Of 650,000 to 700,000 distinct CDR3 sequences listed, roughly 30% are singletons. The material sequenced was blood. The receptors come from a woman at least 80 years old in good health.

As regards this clonotype: A much bigger clone sits one base away, suggesting this may be a read error. The chain has TRBV20-1 and TRBJ1-1; D call uncertain. The length of the CDR3 is 12 residues. Germline V gene sequence: CDR1 DFQATT, CDR2 SNEGSKA (reference sequence). CDR3 DNA sequence: TGCAGGGCTAGACCGGCATGGGCTGAAGCTTTCTTT. Translated, it gives CRARPAWAEAFF.

Concerning this clonotype itself: A much larger clone differs by one base, so this may be a read error. The chain employs TRBV5-1 and TRBJ2-1; D gene ambiguous. The end of the DNA fits TRBJ2-7 better, so the J call may be wrong. This CDR3 has 14 amino acids. Germline V gene sequence: CDR1 SGHRS, CDR2 YFSETQ. CDR3: CASSGVSSYNEQYF. CDR3 in DNA: TGCGCCAGCAGCGGAGTGAGCTCCTACAATGAGCAGTACTTC.

The gene calls are TRBV5-1 and TRBJ2-7; D unresolved. The ends were cut back, 3 bases at V and 2 bases at J, with 12 bases in the middle. CDR1 is SGHRS, CDR2 YFSETQ, per germline. This CDR3 is 14 amino acids long. DNA for the CDR3: TGCGCCAGCAGCTGGGATCATGGGGCCTACGAGCAGTACTTC. Its protein is CASSWDHGAYEQYF. Complete variable domain (other parts from reference TRBV5-1 and TRBJ2-7): KAGVTQTPRYLIKTRGQQVTLSCSPISGHRSVSWYQQTPGQGLQFLFEYFSETQRNKGNFPGRFSGRQFSNSRSEMNVSTLELGDSALYLCASSWDHGAYEQYFGPGTRLTVT.

This clonotype was counted ten times or more. J is TRBJ2-7 and V is TRBV7-2; D might be TRBD2 (6 bases). The length of the CDR3 is 15 residues. V gave up 2 bases and J gave up 2 bases, with 13 bases separating them. Germline loops: CDR1 SGHTA, CDR2 FQGNSA. CDR3 coding DNA: TGTGCCAGCAGCTTAAGCAATTGGGGGGCCTACGAGCAGTACTTC. Its translation: CASSLSNWGAYEQYF.

The CDR3 protein is CASRHGGKGGYTF. For the CDR3, the DNA is TGTGCCAGCAGACACGGGGGGAAAGGCGGCTACACCTTC. The rearrangement uses TRBV11-1 and TRBJ1-2, with D perhaps matching TRBD1 (5 bases). V gave up 6 bases and J gave up 8 bases, with 16 bases separating them. Germline CDR1 reads SGHAT; CDR2 reads FQDESV (reference sequence). The CDR3 is 13 amino acids.